This entry concerns a single TCR beta chain. These data belong to a study of blood T cell repertoires in COVID-19. The repertoire was sequenced with immunoSEQ multiplex PCR; TCRdb's copy has only in-frame clones and lacks some. The table records about 68,000 clones, 85% of them present only once. Germline V gene lookup returns CDR1 SGHTA and CDR2 FQGTGA. The CDR3 runs 13 residues. Losses at the gene ends were 5 bases for V and 7 bases for J; bases not matched to a gene: 5. The sequenced material came from peripheral blood. This receptor was obtained from a man in his fifties with acute or convalescent COVID-19. The V and J genes are TRBV7-3 and TRBJ2-1; 7 bases agree with TRBD1. The CDR3: CASSQNRGNEQFF. CDR3 bases: TGTGCCAGCAGCCAGAACAGGGGAAATGAGCAGTTCTTC.